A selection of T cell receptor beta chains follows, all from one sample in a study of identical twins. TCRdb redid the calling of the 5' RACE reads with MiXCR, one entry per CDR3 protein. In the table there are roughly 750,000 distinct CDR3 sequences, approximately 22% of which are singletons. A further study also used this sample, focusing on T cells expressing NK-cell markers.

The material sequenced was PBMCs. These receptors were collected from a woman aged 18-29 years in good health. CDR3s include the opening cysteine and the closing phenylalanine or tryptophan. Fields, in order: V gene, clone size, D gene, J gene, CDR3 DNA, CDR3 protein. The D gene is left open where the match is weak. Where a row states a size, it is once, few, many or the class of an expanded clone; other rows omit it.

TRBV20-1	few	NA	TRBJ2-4	TGCAGTGCCCCCCAGGGAGGGGGGCAGGACATTCAGTACTTC	CSAPQGGGQDIQYF
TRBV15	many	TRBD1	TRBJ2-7	TGTGCCACCAGTCCGGGACAGGGGTCTTACGAGCAGTACTTC	CATSPGQGSYEQYF
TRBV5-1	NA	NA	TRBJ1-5	TGCGCCAGCAGCCCAACGGGGGGAGATCGGCCCCAGCATTTT	CASSPTGGDRPQHF
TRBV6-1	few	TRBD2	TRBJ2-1	TGTGCCAGCAAGGGCGGGAGACGAAATGAGCAGTTCTTC	CASKGGRRNEQFF
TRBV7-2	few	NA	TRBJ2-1	TGTGCCAGCAGCTTAGGGCGGGCCGAGCCCAATGAGCAGTTCTTC	CASSLGRAEPNEQFF
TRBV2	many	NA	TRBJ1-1	TGTGCCAGCAAGGGCCATGCCACTGAAGCTTTCTTT	CASKGHATEAFF
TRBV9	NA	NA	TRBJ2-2	TGTGCCAGCAGCGTAGACGGGGGCTCGGTTACCGGGGAGCTGTTTTTT	CASSVDGGSVTGELFF
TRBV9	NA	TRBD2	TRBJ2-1	TGTGCCAGCAGCGTGACTAGCGGGAGGGTCAATGAGCAGTTCTTC	CASSVTSGRVNEQFF
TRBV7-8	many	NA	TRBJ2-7	TGTGCCAGCAGCCCCAGGGCCAGGGCCTACGAGCAGTACTTC	CASSPRARAYEQYF
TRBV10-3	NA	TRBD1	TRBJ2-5	TGTGCCATCAGTGTTGCAGGGGGCAGGGAGACCCAGTACTTC	CAISVAGGRETQYF
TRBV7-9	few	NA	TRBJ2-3	TGTGCCAGCAGCTTAGTCCTCGCCGCCGATACGCAGTATTTT	CASSLVLAADTQYF
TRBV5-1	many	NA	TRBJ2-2	TGCGCCAGCAGCCCGTCTACCGGGGAGCTGTTTTTT	CASSPSTGELFF
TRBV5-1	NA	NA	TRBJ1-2	TGCGCCAGCAGCGGGGGTTGTGGGGGAACCTATGGCTACACCTTC	CASSGGCGGTYGYTF
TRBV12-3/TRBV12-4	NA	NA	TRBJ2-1	TGTGCCAGCAGTCCGGGACGTGTTCAACGAAATTACAATGAGCAGTTCTTC	CASSPGRVQRNYNEQFF
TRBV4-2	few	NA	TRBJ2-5	TGTGCCAGCAGCCAAGGGGAGACGGAGACCCAGTACTTC	CASSQGETETQYF
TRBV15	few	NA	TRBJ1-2	TGTGCCACCAGCAGAGACAGGGACTATGGCTACACCTTC	CATSRDRDYGYTF
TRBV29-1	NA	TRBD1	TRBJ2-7	TGCAGCGTTCATGGGGACAGGGGCGAGCAGTACTTC	CSVHGDRGEQYF
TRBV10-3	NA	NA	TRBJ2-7	TGTGCCATCATGGGGGTTTACGAGCAGTACTTC	CAIMGVYEQYF
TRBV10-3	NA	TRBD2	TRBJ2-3	TGTGCCATCAGCCATGCCCTGGCGGGGGTCACAGATACGCAGTATTTT	CAISHALAGVTDTQYF
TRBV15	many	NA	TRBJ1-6	TGTGCCACCAGCAGAGGCAGAAATTCACCCCTCCACTTT	CATSRGRNSPLHF
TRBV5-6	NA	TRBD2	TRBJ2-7	TGTGCCAGCAGCTTGACGGGACGGGGGGGGATCGGCGAGCAGTACTTC	CASSLTGRGGIGEQYF
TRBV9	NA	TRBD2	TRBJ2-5	TGTGCCAGCAGCGGCCGACCCCTAGCGGAGGAAGAGACCCAGTACTTC	CASSGRPLAEEETQYF
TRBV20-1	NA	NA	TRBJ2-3	TGCAGTGCTAACCGGGACCAAGGGGTAGATACGCAGTATTTT	CSANRDQGVDTQYF
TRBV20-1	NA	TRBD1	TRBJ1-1	TGCAGTGCTACCCCTGGACAGGGGAGGTCGGAAGCTTTCTTT	CSATPGQGRSEAFF